Each of the 16 T cell receptor beta chains below was sequenced from the same sample in a study of blood T cell repertoires in COVID-19. The assay was immunoSEQ multiplex PCR, and TCRdb's table has in-frame clones only and misses some. The sample has 100,000 to 150,000 clones; 70% to 90% are singletons. The material sequenced was peripheral blood. These TCRs come from a human donor in a cohort sampled during active COVID-19.

The DNA of the CDR3 is TGTGCCAGCAGTCAGATCGTTTTAGGCTACACCTTC. Translated, it gives CASSQIVLGYTF. The chain couples TRBV28 to TRBJ1-2, with D unresolved. V was pared by 5 bases and J by 8 bases, with 12 bases between. CDR1 is MDHEN and CDR2 is SYDVKM in the germline V gene. CDR3 length: 12 residues.

In its sample, this clone was seen once. V and J are TRBV24-1 and TRBJ2-3; weak D call: TRBD2 (5 bases). With 4 bases removed from V and 4 bases from J, the gap between germline ends came to 5 bases. CDR1 and CDR2 from the germline V gene are KGHDR and SFDVKD. The CDR3 has 12 residues. The DNA for the CDR3 is TGTGCCACCAGTGAGGGAGCAGATACGCAGTATTTT. Translating gives CATSEGADTQYF.

The table lists this clone with a few counts. The genes are TRBV30 and TRBJ1-1; D may be TRBD1 (5 bases). CDR1 and CDR2 (germline): GTSNPN, SVGIG (reference sequence). There are 16 residues in the CDR3. V gave up 4 bases and J gave up 0 bases, with 18 bases separating them. CDR3 sequence: CAWNPSRTSMNTEAFF. The CDR3 bases are TGTGCCTGGAATCCGTCTCGGACATCCATGAACACTGAAGCTTTCTTT.

This clone was observed once. The chain carries TRBV7-6 and TRBJ2-5, with TRBD2 matching over 10 bases. J gave up 4 bases and V 1 base, and 6 bases lay outside the gene matches. Germline loops: CDR1 SGHVS, CDR2 FNYEAQ. The CDR3 loop spans 16 amino acids. The CDR3 DNA sequence: TGTGCCAGCAGCTTAGATCAGCGGGGGGGCTCAGAGACCCAGTACTTC. It specifies CASSLDQRGGSETQYF.

This clone was recorded once. The DNA for the CDR3 is TGTGCCACCAGTGACGGTCCCACAGATACGCAGTATTTT. Encoded protein: CATSDGPTDTQYF. The chain carries TRBV24-1 and TRBJ2-3, with D unclear. Germline CDR1 and CDR2: KGHDR and SFDVKD. The V end lost 4 bases, the J end lost 2 bases, and 6 bases lay between the germline ends. The CDR3 runs 13 residues.

The gene calls are TRBV5-5 and TRBJ2-7, with TRBD2 matching over 10 bases. Germline CDR1 and CDR2: SGHKS and YYEKEE (reference sequence). The V gene end was trimmed by 2 bases and the J gene end by 0 bases; junction bases not matched to a gene: 8. The CDR3 spans 17 residues. CDR3 residues: CASSFWTSGRSSYEQYF. The CDR3 DNA is TGTGCCAGCAGCTTCTGGACTAGCGGAAGGAGCTCCTACGAGCAGTACTTC. Full variable domain (rest looked up from reference TRBV5-5 and TRBJ2-7): DAGVTQSPTHLIKTRGQQVTLRCSPISGHKSVSWYQQVLGQGPQFIFQYYEKEERGRGNFPDRFSARQFPNYSSELNVNALLLGDSALYLCASSFWTSGRSSYEQYFGPGTRLTVT.

CDR3 coding DNA: TGTGCCAGCAAGCCCTCGGCAGGGAACTATGGCTACACCTTC. This encodes CASKPSAGNYGYTF. The chain combines TRBV27 with TRBJ1-2, with a tentative D call TRBD1 (5 bases). This CDR3 is built from 14 residues. V was cut by 7 bases and J by 2 bases, with 14 bases left in between. Germline assignment: CDR1 MNHEY and CDR2 SMNVEV (reference sequence).

V and J are TRBV5-1 and TRBJ2-1; 8 nucleotides agree with TRBD1. The CDR3 extends over 15 amino acids. After removal of 4 bases from V and 3 bases from J, the junction contained 6 bases not matched to a gene. The germline CDR1 and CDR2 sequences are SGHRS and YFSETQ. CDR3 bases: TGCGCCAGCAGCAGGACAGGGTTAGACTACAATGAGCAGTTCTTC. It codes for CASSRTGLDYNEQFF.

This chain uses TRBV12-3 or TRBV12-4 with TRBJ2-3, with 8 bases identical to TRBD1. Unmatched junction bases numbered 5, after V lost 6 bases and J lost 6 bases. The CDR3 spans 13 residues. The CDR3 reads CASSHQGADTQYF. The CDR3 DNA is TGTGCCAGCAGCCATCAGGGGGCCGATACGCAGTATTTT.

The V call is TRBV27, the J call TRBJ2-2; D is possibly TRBD1 (5 bases). The CDR3 covers 15 residues. V dropped 6 bases and J dropped 1 base, with 12 bases sitting between them. Germline V gives CDR1 MNHEY, CDR2 SMNVEV (reference sequence). CDR3 nucleotide sequence: TGTGCCAGCAGCCGACGAAGGGGGAACACCGGGGAGCTGTTTTTT. Its translation is CASSRRRGNTGELFF.

The chain couples TRBV29-1 to TRBJ2-2; TRBD2 aligns across 12 bases. The CDR3 is 16 amino acids. After removal of 5 bases from V and 1 base from J, the junction contained 5 bases not matched to a gene. Germline V gene sequence: CDR1 SQVTM, CDR2 ANQGSEA. This CDR3 reads CSVSGLAGLNTGELFF. The CDR3 DNA sequence: TGCAGCGTTTCCGGACTAGCGGGACTGAACACCGGGGAGCTGTTTTTT.

This chain connects TRBV5-1 to TRBJ1-2; D perhaps matches TRBD1 (5 bases). Per the germline V gene, CDR1 is SGHRS and CDR2 is YFSETQ. Trimming cost V 4 bases and J 6 bases, with 19 bases left between them. The CDR3 covers 15 residues. This CDR3 reads CASSPGGEISDGYTF. The CDR3 bases are TGCGCCAGCAGCCCTGGGGGGGAGATTTCGGATGGCTACACCTTC.

The chain has TRBV6-5 and TRBJ2-7; tentative D call: TRBD2 (6 bases). The CDR3 sequence is 11 residues long. Trimming cost V 8 bases and J 6 bases, with 11 bases left between them. Germline V gene lookup returns CDR1 MNHEY and CDR2 SVGAGI. The CDR3 here is CASWGVSEQYF. CDR3 DNA: TGTGCCAGCTGGGGGGTCAGCGAGCAGTACTTC.

The chain has TRBV28 and TRBJ2-7, with a tentative D call TRBD2 (5 bases). V gave up 5 bases and J gave up 1 base, with 15 bases separating them. Germline lookup yields CDR1 MDHEN and CDR2 SYDVKM. The CDR3 extends over 15 amino acids. DNA for the CDR3: TGTGCCAGCAGTCCCCTGGACTCGGTTTCCTACGAGCAGTACTTC. It translates to CASSPLDSVSYEQYF. The full variable domain, rest sourced from reference TRBV28 and TRBJ2-7, is DVKVTQSSRYLVKRTGEKVFLECVQDMDHENMFWYRQDPGLGLRLIYFSYDVKMKEKGDIPEGYSVSREKKERFSLILESASTNQTSMYLCASSPLDSVSYEQYFGPGTRLTVT.

The chain has TRBV3-1 (or the pseudogene TRBV3-2) and TRBJ1-5; 7 bases are a match to TRBD1. Germline CDR1 LGHDT, CDR2 YNNKEL (reference sequence). There are 15 residues in the CDR3. V shed 6 bases, J shed 6 bases, and the junction held 11 bases outside the gene matches. CDR3 nucleotides: TGTGCCAGCAGTCTGGGACAGATATCGGGTCAGCCCCAGCATTTT. It encodes CASSLGQISGQPQHF.

This chain uses TRBV5-1 with TRBJ2-2; weak D call: TRBD1 (6 bases). Germline loops: CDR1 SGHRS, CDR2 YFSETQ. Between the trimmed V and J ends, which lost 3 bases and 0 bases, there was a span of 9 bases. This CDR3 region has 15 residues. This CDR3 reads CASSWDIANTGELFF. As DNA, the CDR3 is TGCGCCAGCAGCTGGGACATCGCGAACACCGGGGAGCTGTTTTTT.